The T cell receptor (beta chain) under discussion was sequenced for a study of shared clonotypes between healthy human individuals. This clone was observed a single time. Clones were read by immunoSEQ multiplex PCR, and TCRdb kept only the in-frame ones, dropping some. The data contain some 1,400,000 clones, approximately 97% of them singletons. Germline CDR1 reads SGHNT; CDR2 reads YYREEE (reference sequence). This CDR3 is built from 16 residues. V dropped 4 bases and J dropped 3; count of bases not matched to a gene: 7. Sequenced sample: naive CD4+ T cells sorted from blood. Subset defined: CD45RA+ positively selected. The clonotype originates from a man aged 30 to 39 in good health. The chain links TRBV5-4 to TRBJ2-4; 10 nucleotides match TRBD1. CDR3 sequence reads: CASSAGTGADKNIQYF. The DNA for the CDR3 is TGTGCCAGCAGCGCGGGGACAGGGGCGGACAAAAACATTCAGTACTTC.